This is a list of T cell receptor beta chains from one sample in a study of shared clonotypes between healthy human individuals. The protocol was immunoSEQ multiplex PCR, while the TCRdb copy is restricted to in-frame clones and leaves out a portion. Among under 2,000,000 clones listed, about 95% were seen once. Specimen: naive CD8+ T cells sorted from blood. These TCRs come from a man younger than 35 in good health. CDR3s include the opening cysteine and the closing phenylalanine or tryptophan. D genes are given only for firm matches. Expanded clones get a size class; other rows say once, few or many, or leave the size out.

abundance: -
d_gene: -
v_gene: TRBV7-9
j_gene: TRBJ1-1
CDR3aa: CASSPAGTPSSTEAFF
CDR3nt: TGTGCCAGCAGCCCGGCCGGGACACCCTCCAGCACTGAAGCTTTCTTT

abundance: -
d_gene: -
v_gene: TRBV12-5
j_gene: TRBJ1-1
CDR3aa: CASGLASRPNTEAFF
CDR3nt: TGTGCTAGTGGTTTGGCAAGTCGACCGAACACTGAAGCTTTCTTT

abundance: -
d_gene: -
v_gene: TRBV27
j_gene: TRBJ2-2
CDR3aa: CASSLIGGELFF
CDR3nt: TGTGCCAGCAGTTTAATCGGGGGGGAGCTGTTTTTT

abundance: -
d_gene: -
v_gene: TRBV19
j_gene: TRBJ2-3
CDR3aa: CASTQTDVTDTQYF
CDR3nt: TGTGCCAGTACCCAGACGGACGTCACAGATACGCAGTATTTT

abundance: -
d_gene: -
v_gene: TRBV4-3
j_gene: TRBJ1-2
CDR3aa: CASSPRGGGYTF
CDR3nt: TGCGCCAGCAGCCCTCGCGGGGGTGGCTACACCTTC

abundance: -
d_gene: -
v_gene: TRBV27
j_gene: TRBJ2-1
CDR3aa: CASSSEYYNEQFF
CDR3nt: TGTGCCAGCAGCTCGGAGTACTACAATGAGCAGTTCTTC

abundance: -
d_gene: -
v_gene: TRBV6-1
j_gene: TRBJ2-3
CDR3aa: CASSPLTSTDTQYF
CDR3nt: TGTGCCAGCAGTCCTTTAACTAGCACAGATACGCAGTATTTT

abundance: -
d_gene: TRBD1
v_gene: TRBV4-1
j_gene: TRBJ2-7
CDR3aa: CASSMGQLSYEQYF
CDR3nt: TGCGCCAGCAGCATGGGACAGCTCTCCTACGAGCAGTACTTC

abundance: -
d_gene: -
v_gene: TRBV6-5
j_gene: TRBJ1-2
CDR3aa: CASSPPGVGSYGYTF
CDR3nt: TGTGCCAGCAGTCCTCCCGGGGTGGGTAGCTATGGCTACACCTTC

abundance: -
d_gene: TRBD2
v_gene: TRBV7-6
j_gene: TRBJ2-1
CDR3aa: CASSLTGGLSYNEQFF
CDR3nt: TGTGCCAGCAGCCTCACGGGGGGGCTCTCCTACAATGAGCAGTTCTTC

abundance: -
d_gene: TRBD1
v_gene: TRBV19
j_gene: TRBJ1-6
CDR3aa: CASSPMLPGQGARSPLHF
CDR3nt: TGTGCCAGTAGTCCCATGCTTCCGGGACAGGGGGCTAGGTCACCCCTCCACTTT

abundance: -
d_gene: -
v_gene: TRBV7-9
j_gene: TRBJ2-3
CDR3aa: CASSLPEGGSTDTQYF
CDR3nt: TGTGCCAGCAGCTTACCCGAGGGCGGGAGCACAGATACGCAGTATTTT

abundance: -
d_gene: -
v_gene: TRBV25-1
j_gene: TRBJ1-2
CDR3aa: CASSESWGQGNYGYTF
CDR3nt: TGTGCCAGCAGTGAATCTTGGGGGCAGGGAAACTATGGCTACACCTTC

abundance: -
d_gene: -
v_gene: TRBV29-1
j_gene: TRBJ1-1
CDR3aa: CSVEIMNTEAFF
CDR3nt: TGCAGCGTTGAAATTATGAACACTGAAGCTTTCTTT

abundance: -
d_gene: TRBD1
v_gene: TRBV13
j_gene: TRBJ2-5
CDR3aa: CASSIQGANQETQYF
CDR3nt: TGTGCCAGCAGCATACAGGGGGCGAACCAAGAGACCCAGTACTTC

abundance: -
d_gene: -
v_gene: TRBV11-2
j_gene: TRBJ2-5
CDR3aa: CASSLRGVETQYF
CDR3nt: TGTGCCAGCAGCTTAAGGGGAGTGGAGACCCAGTACTTC

abundance: -
d_gene: -
v_gene: TRBV9
j_gene: TRBJ2-5
CDR3aa: CASSVDPVIETQYF
CDR3nt: TGTGCCAGCAGCGTAGATCCTGTGATAGAGACCCAGTACTTC

abundance: once
d_gene: -
v_gene: TRBV7-9
j_gene: TRBJ1-5
CDR3aa: CASSLVGGPYSNQPQHF
CDR3nt: TGTGCCAGCAGCTTAGTGGGGGGTCCTTATAGCAATCAGCCCCAGCATTTT

abundance: -
d_gene: -
v_gene: TRBV6-4
j_gene: TRBJ1-2
CDR3aa: CASSDPSGPPFNYGYTF
CDR3nt: TGTGCCAGCAGTGACCCATCAGGTCCCCCTTTTAACTATGGCTACACCTTC

abundance: -
d_gene: -
v_gene: TRBV5-1
j_gene: TRBJ2-2
CDR3aa: CASSLWRGGTGELFF
CDR3nt: TGCGCCAGCAGCTTGTGGAGGGGAGGAACCGGGGAGCTGTTTTTT

abundance: -
d_gene: -
v_gene: TRBV15
j_gene: TRBJ2-3
CDR3aa: CATSRVWGTGSTDTQYF
CDR3nt: TGTGCCACCAGCAGAGTTTGGGGTACGGGGAGCACAGATACGCAGTATTTT

abundance: -
d_gene: -
v_gene: TRBV5-8
j_gene: TRBJ2-1
CDR3aa: CASSTRTVYNEQFF
CDR3nt: TGTGCCAGCAGCACCCGGACGGTTTACAATGAGCAGTTCTTC

abundance: -
d_gene: -
v_gene: TRBV2
j_gene: TRBJ2-5
CDR3aa: CASSDWGEETQYF
CDR3nt: TGTGCCAGCAGTGATTGGGGGGAAGAGACCCAGTACTTC

abundance: once
d_gene: -
v_gene: TRBV6-5
j_gene: TRBJ1-1
CDR3aa: CASSYPRGEAFF
CDR3nt: TGTGCCAGCAGTTACCCCCGGGGTGAAGCTTTCTTT

abundance: -
d_gene: TRBD2
v_gene: TRBV5-8
j_gene: TRBJ2-2
CDR3aa: CASSLVLAGSTGELFF
CDR3nt: TGTGCCAGCAGCTTGGTACTAGCGGGGAGCACCGGGGAGCTGTTTTTT

abundance: -
d_gene: -
v_gene: TRBV7-9
j_gene: TRBJ2-2
CDR3aa: CASSLFGQVGTGELFF
CDR3nt: TGTGCCAGCAGCTTGTTCGGGCAGGTGGGAACCGGGGAGCTGTTTTTT

abundance: -
d_gene: TRBD2
v_gene: TRBV6-5
j_gene: TRBJ2-3
CDR3aa: CASSVLAEFTDTQYF
CDR3nt: TGTGCCAGCAGCGTTCTAGCGGAATTCACAGATACGCAGTATTTT

abundance: -
d_gene: TRBD1
v_gene: TRBV19
j_gene: TRBJ2-2
CDR3aa: CASSPGTVYPGELFF
CDR3nt: TGTGCCAGTAGTCCAGGGACAGTTTACCCCGGGGAGCTGTTTTTT

abundance: -
d_gene: -
v_gene: TRBV4-3
j_gene: TRBJ2-7
CDR3aa: CASSQAADREGRDEQYF
CDR3nt: TGCGCCAGCAGCCAAGCGGCCGACAGGGAGGGAAGGGACGAGCAGTACTTC

abundance: -
d_gene: -
v_gene: TRBV27
j_gene: TRBJ2-7
CDR3aa: CASSLAGSLYEQYF
CDR3nt: TGTGCCAGCAGTTTAGCAGGGTCCCTCTACGAGCAGTACTTC

abundance: -
d_gene: -
v_gene: TRBV6-1
j_gene: TRBJ2-3
CDR3aa: CASSVLTDTDTQYF
CDR3nt: TGTGCCAGCAGTGTCCTTACGGACACAGATACGCAGTATTTT

abundance: once
d_gene: TRBD2
v_gene: TRBV10-2
j_gene: TRBJ2-7
CDR3aa: CASSESGGGHPYEQYF
CDR3nt: TGCGCCAGCAGTGAGTCCGGGGGAGGGCATCCTTACGAGCAGTACTTC

abundance: -
d_gene: TRBD1
v_gene: TRBV11-2
j_gene: TRBJ1-2
CDR3aa: CASRIQGDYGYTF
CDR3nt: TGTGCCAGCAGGATACAGGGGGACTATGGCTACACCTTC

abundance: -
d_gene: -
v_gene: TRBV6-5
j_gene: TRBJ2-3
CDR3aa: CASSWKGDTQYF
CDR3nt: TGTGCCAGCAGTTGGAAGGGAGATACGCAGTATTTT

abundance: few
d_gene: -
v_gene: TRBV4-1
j_gene: TRBJ1-6
CDR3aa: CASSQVGNNSPLHF
CDR3nt: TGCGCCAGCAGCCAAGTGGGGAACAATTCACCCCTCCACTTT

abundance: -
d_gene: TRBD2
v_gene: TRBV5-6
j_gene: TRBJ2-5
CDR3aa: CASSLGLAFETQYF
CDR3nt: TGTGCCAGCAGCTTGGGACTAGCGTTTGAGACCCAGTACTTC

abundance: -
d_gene: -
v_gene: TRBV27
j_gene: TRBJ1-4
CDR3aa: CASSLLGGDEKLFF
CDR3nt: TGTGCCAGCAGTTTATTGGGTGGGGATGAAAAACTGTTTTTT

abundance: once
d_gene: TRBD2
v_gene: TRBV7-9
j_gene: TRBJ2-1
CDR3aa: CASSLVLALSSYNEQFF
CDR3nt: TGTGCCAGCAGCTTAGTACTAGCGTTGAGCTCCTACAATGAGCAGTTCTTC

abundance: -
d_gene: -
v_gene: TRBV5-6
j_gene: TRBJ1-5
CDR3aa: CASSFGGRRWGQPQHF
CDR3nt: TGTGCCAGCAGCTTTGGAGGACGCCGGTGGGGACAGCCCCAGCATTTT

abundance: -
d_gene: -
v_gene: TRBV7-9
j_gene: TRBJ2-1
CDR3aa: CASSLVQVIYNEQFF
CDR3nt: TGTGCCAGCAGCTTAGTTCAGGTTATCTACAATGAGCAGTTCTTC

abundance: -
d_gene: -
v_gene: TRBV29-1
j_gene: TRBJ2-7
CDR3aa: CSVDQGGSYEQYF
CDR3nt: TGCAGCGTTGATCAGGGTGGTTCCTACGAGCAGTACTTC

abundance: -
d_gene: -
v_gene: TRBV7-9
j_gene: TRBJ1-1
CDR3aa: CASSPPLNTEAFF
CDR3nt: TGTGCCAGCAGTCCCCCGTTGAACACTGAAGCTTTCTTT

abundance: -
d_gene: TRBD2
v_gene: TRBV7-2
j_gene: TRBJ2-7
CDR3aa: CASSLLAGVGEQYF
CDR3nt: TGTGCCAGCAGCTTACTAGCGGGAGTGGGGGAGCAGTACTTC

abundance: -
d_gene: -
v_gene: TRBV7-7
j_gene: TRBJ2-5
CDR3aa: CASSLRADPMETQYF
CDR3nt: TGTGCTAGCAGCCTGCGGGCGGACCCGATGGAGACCCAGTACTTC

abundance: few
d_gene: -
v_gene: TRBV6-5
j_gene: TRBJ1-2
CDR3aa: CASSSDRDSYGYTF
CDR3nt: TGTGCCAGCAGTTCGGACCGGGACTCCTATGGCTACACCTTC

abundance: few
d_gene: -
v_gene: TRBV11-2
j_gene: TRBJ2-1
CDR3aa: CASSLVSYNEQFF
CDR3nt: TGTGCCAGCAGCTTAGTCTCCTACAATGAGCAGTTCTTC

abundance: -
d_gene: -
v_gene: TRBV5-4
j_gene: TRBJ2-1
CDR3aa: CASSFGSGSDEQFF
CDR3nt: TGTGCCAGCAGCTTCGGTTCCGGGAGCGATGAGCAGTTCTTC